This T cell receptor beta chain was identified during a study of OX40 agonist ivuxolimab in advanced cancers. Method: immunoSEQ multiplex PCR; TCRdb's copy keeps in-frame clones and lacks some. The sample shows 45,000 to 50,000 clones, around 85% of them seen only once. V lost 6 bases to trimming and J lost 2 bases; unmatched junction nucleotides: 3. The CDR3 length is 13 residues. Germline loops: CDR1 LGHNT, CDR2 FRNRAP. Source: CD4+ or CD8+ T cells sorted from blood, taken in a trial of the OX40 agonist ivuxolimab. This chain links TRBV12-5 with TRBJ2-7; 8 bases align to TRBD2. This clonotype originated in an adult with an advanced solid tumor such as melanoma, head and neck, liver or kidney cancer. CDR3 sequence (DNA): TGTGCTAGTGGCACGGGAGGGCCCTACGAGCAGTACTTC. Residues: CASGTGGPYEQYF.